A selection of T cell receptor beta chains follows, all from one sample in a study of T cells in Graves' hyperthyroidism and ophthalmopathy. MiXCR was run by TCRdb on the multiplex PCR reads, yielding one entry per CDR3 protein. The table lists nearly 250,000 distinct CDR3 sequences, over 15% of them singletons. Specimen: blood. All receptors derive from a young woman with Graves' ophthalmopathy. Each CDR3 is given with its conserved first and last residue. A D gene is named only where the DNA matches it firmly. Clone size is given for some rows only: seen once, a few or many times, or a class if the clone is expanded.

V gene: TRBV27
clone size: many
J gene: TRBJ2-5
D gene: TRBD2
CDR3 DNA: TGTGCCAGCAGTTTAATTGGGTGGGGGGGGGAAGAGACCCAGTACTTC
CDR3 protein: CASSLIGWGGEETQYF

V gene: TRBV28
clone size: many
J gene: TRBJ1-2
D gene: TRBD1
CDR3 DNA: TGTGCCAGCAGTTTGACCATAGGGGGCGCCTATGGCTACACCTTC
CDR3 protein: CASSLTIGGAYGYTF

V gene: TRBV5-5
clone size: many
J gene: TRBJ2-1
D gene: -
CDR3 DNA: TGTGCCAGCAGCTTGGGAGGGCATGCCAATGAGCAGTTCTTC
CDR3 protein: CASSLGGHANEQFF

V gene: TRBV27
clone size: many
J gene: TRBJ1-1
D gene: -
CDR3 DNA: TGTGCCAGCAGCCATAAGACCGGCGGAACTATGAACACTGAAGCTTTCTTT
CDR3 protein: CASSHKTGGTMNTEAFF

V gene: TRBV12-3/TRBV12-4
clone size: many
J gene: TRBJ2-2
D gene: -
CDR3 DNA: TGTGCCAGCAGTTTTGGAGGACGCACCGGGGAGCTGTTTTTT
CDR3 protein: CASSFGGRTGELFF

V gene: TRBV19
clone size: many
J gene: TRBJ1-1
D gene: TRBD1
CDR3 DNA: TGTGCCAGTAAACCGGACAGGGAGGGCACTGAAGCTTTCTTT
CDR3 protein: CASKPDREGTEAFF

V gene: TRBV7-9
clone size: many
J gene: TRBJ2-1
D gene: -
CDR3 DNA: TGTGCCAGCAGCCAAGGGACGGATGTAAGCTCCTACAATGAGCAGTTCTTC
CDR3 protein: CASSQGTDVSSYNEQFF

V gene: TRBV7-2
clone size: many
J gene: TRBJ2-7
D gene: -
CDR3 DNA: TGTGCCAGCAGCTTAGTATCTGGGACTGGTTCCTACGAGCAGTACTTC
CDR3 protein: CASSLVSGTGSYEQYF

V gene: TRBV7-9
clone size: many
J gene: TRBJ2-1
D gene: -
CDR3 DNA: TGTGCCAGCAGCTTAGGAAACAATGAGCAGTTCTTC
CDR3 protein: CASSLGNNEQFF

V gene: TRBV5-1
clone size: many
J gene: TRBJ1-3
D gene: TRBD1
CDR3 DNA: TGCGCCAGCAGCTTGAGCTCCGGGACAGCTGGAAACACCATATATTTT
CDR3 protein: CASSLSSGTAGNTIYF

V gene: TRBV7-2
clone size: few
J gene: TRBJ2-1
D gene: -
CDR3 DNA: TGTGCCAGCAGCTTAAATCCGGGAGAGAATGAGCAGTTCTTC
CDR3 protein: CASSLNPGENEQFF

V gene: TRBV5-6
clone size: many
J gene: TRBJ1-1
D gene: -
CDR3 DNA: TGTGCCAGCAGCCTCCTGGACAGCATGAACACTGAAGCTTTCTTT
CDR3 protein: CASSLLDSMNTEAFF

V gene: TRBV13
clone size: many
J gene: TRBJ1-2
D gene: -
CDR3 DNA: TGTGCCAGCAGCTTAGGGGCGAGCTATGGCTACACCTTC
CDR3 protein: CASSLGASYGYTF

V gene: TRBV4-1
clone size: many
J gene: TRBJ1-1
D gene: -
CDR3 DNA: TGCGCCAGCAGCCAGCAACAGGGTTTGAACACTGAAGCTTTCTTT
CDR3 protein: CASSQQQGLNTEAFF

V gene: TRBV6-1
clone size: many
J gene: TRBJ1-1
D gene: -
CDR3 DNA: TGTGCCAGCAGTTACGACGGGAAGAACACTGAAGCTTTCTTT
CDR3 protein: CASSYDGKNTEAFF

V gene: TRBV28
clone size: -
J gene: TRBJ1-1
D gene: -
CDR3 DNA: TGTGCCAGCAGACGAGGGGTAACTGAAGCTTTCTTT
CDR3 protein: CASRRGVTEAFF

V gene: TRBV13
clone size: -
J gene: TRBJ2-3
D gene: TRBD2
CDR3 DNA: TGTGCCAGCAGCGTAGGTGCCGGGAGGCCCGCTTCAGATACGCAGTATTTT
CDR3 protein: CASSVGAGRPASDTQYF

V gene: TRBV2
clone size: many
J gene: TRBJ1-5
D gene: -
CDR3 DNA: TGTGCCAGCAGTGAAGCTCGTTGGCAGCACGATTATAGCAATCAGCCCCAGCATTTT
CDR3 protein: CASSEARWQHDYSNQPQHF

V gene: TRBV11-2
clone size: many
J gene: TRBJ2-7
D gene: TRBD1
CDR3 DNA: TGTGCCAGCAGCTTAGGGACAGGGGGTGCTATCTCCTACGAGCAGTACTTC
CDR3 protein: CASSLGTGGAISYEQYF

V gene: TRBV28
clone size: -
J gene: TRBJ1-5
D gene: TRBD1
CDR3 DNA: TGTGCCAGCAGTTCTCTCGGGACAGGAGGTTGGGGTCAGCCCCAGCATTTT
CDR3 protein: CASSSLGTGGWGQPQHF

V gene: TRBV4-2
clone size: -
J gene: TRBJ1-2
D gene: TRBD1
CDR3 DNA: TGTGCCAGCAGCCATCGGGGACAGCGGGATAACTATGGCTACACCTTC
CDR3 protein: CASSHRGQRDNYGYTF

V gene: TRBV18
clone size: many
J gene: TRBJ1-6
D gene: -
CDR3 DNA: TGTGCCAGCTCACCGCAACAGGGCAATTCACCCCTCCACTTT
CDR3 protein: CASSPQQGNSPLHF

V gene: TRBV20-1
clone size: many
J gene: TRBJ2-3
D gene: TRBD2
CDR3 DNA: TGCAGTGCTAGACAGCCCCGTGGCGCGGGGGGCAGAGATACGCAGTATTTT
CDR3 protein: CSARQPRGAGGRDTQYF

V gene: TRBV19
clone size: many
J gene: TRBJ1-1
D gene: -
CDR3 DNA: TGTGCCAGTAGACAGGACGTAGGGGGCACTGAAGCTTTCTTT
CDR3 protein: CASRQDVGGTEAFF

V gene: TRBV20-1
clone size: -
J gene: TRBJ1-5
D gene: -
CDR3 DNA: TGCAGTGCTAGTGGGGCGGTGGGTCAGCCCCAGCATTTT
CDR3 protein: CSASGAVGQPQHF

V gene: TRBV6-6
clone size: many
J gene: TRBJ1-6
D gene: -
CDR3 DNA: TGTGCCAGCAGTTACTACCCCGGACGAGCACCCCTCCACTTT
CDR3 protein: CASSYYPGRAPLHF

V gene: TRBV3-1
clone size: many
J gene: TRBJ2-3
D gene: -
CDR3 DNA: TGTGCCAGCAGGGTTGGGGGAGTGGCAGATACGCAGTATTTT
CDR3 protein: CASRVGGVADTQYF

V gene: TRBV20-1
clone size: many
J gene: TRBJ1-4
D gene: -
CDR3 DNA: TGCAGTGCTCGGGACGGACTTAATGAAAAACTGTTTTTT
CDR3 protein: CSARDGLNEKLFF

V gene: TRBV2
clone size: -
J gene: TRBJ2-1
D gene: TRBD2
CDR3 DNA: TGTGCCAGCAGGTCTAGCGGGAGGTATGAGCAGTTCTTC
CDR3 protein: CASRSSGRYEQFF

V gene: TRBV14
clone size: few
J gene: TRBJ2-2
D gene: -
CDR3 DNA: TGTGCCAGCAGCCAAGGCGTGGGCACCGGGGAGCTGTTTTTT
CDR3 protein: CASSQGVGTGELFF

V gene: TRBV18
clone size: many
J gene: TRBJ2-2
D gene: -
CDR3 DNA: TGTGCCAGCTCACCACCTAGTAGGAACACCGGGGAGCTGTTTTTT
CDR3 protein: CASSPPSRNTGELFF

V gene: TRBV28
clone size: -
J gene: TRBJ1-5
D gene: TRBD1
CDR3 DNA: TGTGCCAGCAGTTCTCTCGGGACAGGGGGCGCGGGCAATCAGCCCCAGCATTTT
CDR3 protein: CASSSLGTGGAGNQPQHF

V gene: TRBV3-1
clone size: -
J gene: TRBJ1-6
D gene: TRBD1
CDR3 DNA: TGTGCCAGCAGCAACTCTGGACAGGGGGCTCGGAATTCACCCCTCCACTTT
CDR3 protein: CASSNSGQGARNSPLHF

V gene: TRBV6-1
clone size: many
J gene: TRBJ1-1
D gene: -
CDR3 DNA: TGTGCCAGCAGGACAATTAACACTGAAGCTTTCTTT
CDR3 protein: CASRTINTEAFF

V gene: TRBV20-1
clone size: many
J gene: TRBJ1-1
D gene: -
CDR3 DNA: TGCAGTGAATTGCCGCATATGAACACTGAAGCTTTCTTT
CDR3 protein: CSELPHMNTEAFF

V gene: TRBV10-1
clone size: many
J gene: TRBJ1-1
D gene: TRBD1
CDR3 DNA: TGCGCCAGCAGAGACAGGGGGCCTCTAAGGAACACTGAAGCTTTCTTT
CDR3 protein: CASRDRGPLRNTEAFF

V gene: TRBV6-1
clone size: many
J gene: TRBJ1-4
D gene: -
CDR3 DNA: TGTGCCAGCAGTCAGAGCCCCGGGCGTGAAAAACTGTTTTTT
CDR3 protein: CASSQSPGREKLFF

V gene: TRBV9
clone size: -
J gene: TRBJ2-7
D gene: -
CDR3 DNA: TGTGCCAGCAGCGTAGGTGTCAGAGCCTACGAGCAGTACTTC
CDR3 protein: CASSVGVRAYEQYF

V gene: TRBV28
clone size: many
J gene: TRBJ2-7
D gene: TRBD1
CDR3 DNA: TGTGCCAGCAGTTACTATCGGACAGGCAGCTACGAGCAGTACTTC
CDR3 protein: CASSYYRTGSYEQYF

V gene: TRBV28
clone size: -
J gene: TRBJ2-1
D gene: TRBD2
CDR3 DNA: TGTGCCAGCACCTCTCTAGCGGGGGGGCCTCTTGAGCAGTTCTTC
CDR3 protein: CASTSLAGGPLEQFF

V gene: TRBV15
clone size: many
J gene: TRBJ2-7
D gene: TRBD2
CDR3 DNA: TGTGCCACCAGCACACTAGCGGGGGGATACCTTTACGAGCAGTACTTC
CDR3 protein: CATSTLAGGYLYEQYF

V gene: TRBV13
clone size: few
J gene: TRBJ1-2
D gene: -
CDR3 DNA: TGTGCCAGCACCCTGGGCCGGGGCTATGGCTACACCTTC
CDR3 protein: CASTLGRGYGYTF

V gene: TRBV2
clone size: many
J gene: TRBJ2-6
D gene: -
CDR3 DNA: TGTGCCAGCAGTGGCCGCGGGACATCTGGGGCCAACGTCCTGACTTTC
CDR3 protein: CASSGRGTSGANVLTF

V gene: TRBV11-2
clone size: many
J gene: TRBJ1-1
D gene: -
CDR3 DNA: TGTGCCAGCAGCTTGATCAGGGTAAACACTGAAGCTTTCTTT
CDR3 protein: CASSLIRVNTEAFF

V gene: TRBV7-8
clone size: many
J gene: TRBJ2-1
D gene: TRBD1
CDR3 DNA: TGTGCCAGCAGCTCCGGGACAGGGGTTTACAATGAGCAGTTCTTC
CDR3 protein: CASSSGTGVYNEQFF

V gene: TRBV11-3
clone size: -
J gene: TRBJ1-1
D gene: TRBD1
CDR3 DNA: TGTGCCAGCAGCCCGCGGGACAGGGGTAGAGACACTGAAGCTTTCTTT
CDR3 protein: CASSPRDRGRDTEAFF

V gene: TRBV18
clone size: many
J gene: TRBJ1-3
D gene: TRBD1
CDR3 DNA: TGTGCCAGCTCACCACCTACAGGGGACTCTGGAAACACCATATATTTT
CDR3 protein: CASSPPTGDSGNTIYF

V gene: TRBV6-2/TRBV6-3
clone size: many
J gene: TRBJ1-2
D gene: -
CDR3 DNA: TGTGCCAGCAGTTCCCACTCTTCAGGACTCTATGGCTACACCTTC
CDR3 protein: CASSSHSSGLYGYTF

V gene: TRBV10-2
clone size: many
J gene: TRBJ1-5
D gene: -
CDR3 DNA: TGCGCCAGCAGTGACAGAAGTCGCAATCAGCCCCAGCATTTT
CDR3 protein: CASSDRSRNQPQHF

V gene: TRBV9
clone size: many
J gene: TRBJ2-1
D gene: TRBD2
CDR3 DNA: TGTGCCAGCAGCGGACAAGAACTAGGACAATGGGGGGGTTTTTACTCCTACAATGAGCAGTTCTTC
CDR3 protein: CASSGQELGQWGGFYSYNEQFF